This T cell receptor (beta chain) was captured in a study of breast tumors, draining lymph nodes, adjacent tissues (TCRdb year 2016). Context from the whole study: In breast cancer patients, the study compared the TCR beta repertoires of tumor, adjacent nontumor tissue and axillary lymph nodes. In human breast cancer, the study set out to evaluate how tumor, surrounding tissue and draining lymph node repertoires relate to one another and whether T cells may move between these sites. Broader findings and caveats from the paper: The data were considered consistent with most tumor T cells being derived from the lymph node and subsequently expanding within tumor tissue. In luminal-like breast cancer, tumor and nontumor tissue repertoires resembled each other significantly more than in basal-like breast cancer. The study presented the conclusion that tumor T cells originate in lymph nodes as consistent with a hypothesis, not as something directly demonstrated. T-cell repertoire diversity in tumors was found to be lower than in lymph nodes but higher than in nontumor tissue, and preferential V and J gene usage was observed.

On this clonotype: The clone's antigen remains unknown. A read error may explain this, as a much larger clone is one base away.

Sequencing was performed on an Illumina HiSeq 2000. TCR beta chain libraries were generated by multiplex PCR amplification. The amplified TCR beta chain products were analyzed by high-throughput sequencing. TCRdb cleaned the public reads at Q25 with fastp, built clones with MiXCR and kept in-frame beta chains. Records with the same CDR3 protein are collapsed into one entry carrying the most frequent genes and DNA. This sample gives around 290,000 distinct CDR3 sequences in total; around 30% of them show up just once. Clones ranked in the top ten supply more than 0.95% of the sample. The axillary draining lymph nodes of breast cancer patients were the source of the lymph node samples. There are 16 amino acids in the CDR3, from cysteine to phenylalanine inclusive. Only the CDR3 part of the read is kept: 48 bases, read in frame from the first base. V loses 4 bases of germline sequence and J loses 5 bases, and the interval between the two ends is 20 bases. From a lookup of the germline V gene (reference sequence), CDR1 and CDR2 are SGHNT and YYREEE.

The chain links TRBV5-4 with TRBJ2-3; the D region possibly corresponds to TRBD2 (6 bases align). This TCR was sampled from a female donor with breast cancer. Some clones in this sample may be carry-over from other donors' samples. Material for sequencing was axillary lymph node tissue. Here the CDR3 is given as CASSPPAAREGDTQYF. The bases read TGTGCCAGCAGCCCCCCAGCGGCGCGGGAAGGAGATACGCAGTATTTT.